What follows describes a single T cell receptor (beta chain). What it binds is unknown. The record originates from a study of T cell responses to AZD1222 COVID-19 vaccine. Doses given second, at about 4 or about 12 weeks, were pooled. This table comes from immunoSEQ multiplex PCR, and its TCRdb copy is limited to in-frame clones, with some not included. This sample has roughly 96,000 clones, with approximately 90% found just once. The length of the CDR3 is 13 residues. V was trimmed by 9 bases and J by 7 bases, leaving 16 bases between them. Per the germline V gene, CDR1 is LNHNV and CDR2 is YYDKDF (reference sequence). Study results and caveats: Scientists sampled the repertoires only once the peak T cell response had passed. Reportedly, nearly half of unique spike TCRs recognized epitopes outside B.1.351/B.1.1.7 mutations. Donors were chiefly white British, with a greater number of females, and clonal diversity was perhaps underestimated.

The TCR was taken from an adult who received the AZD1222 COVID-19 vaccine. The J gene is TRBJ1-3, the V gene TRBV15; maybe TRBD1 (5 bases). The source material was peripheral blood, sampled 28 days after the second AZD1222 dose. CDR3 bases: TGTGCCACTGGCGAGGGGATCACGAACACCATATATTTT. It is translated as CATGEGITNTIYF.